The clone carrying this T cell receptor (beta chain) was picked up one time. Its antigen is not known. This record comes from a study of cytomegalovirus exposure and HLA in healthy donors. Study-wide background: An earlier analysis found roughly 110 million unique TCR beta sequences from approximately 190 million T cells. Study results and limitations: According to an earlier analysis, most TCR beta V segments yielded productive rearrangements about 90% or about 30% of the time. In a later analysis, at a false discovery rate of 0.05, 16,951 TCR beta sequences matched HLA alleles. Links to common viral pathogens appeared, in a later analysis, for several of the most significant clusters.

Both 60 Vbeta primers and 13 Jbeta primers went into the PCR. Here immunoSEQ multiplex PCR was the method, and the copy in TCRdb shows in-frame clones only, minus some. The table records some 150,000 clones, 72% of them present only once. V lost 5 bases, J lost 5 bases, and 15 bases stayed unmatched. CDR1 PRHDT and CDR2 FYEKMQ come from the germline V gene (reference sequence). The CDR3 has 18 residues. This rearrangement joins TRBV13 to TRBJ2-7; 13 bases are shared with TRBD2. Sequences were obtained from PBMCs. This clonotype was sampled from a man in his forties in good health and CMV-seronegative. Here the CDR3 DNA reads TGTGCCAGCAGCGACATATCGGGACTAGCGGGAACACGGGACGAGCAGTACTTC. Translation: CASSDISGLAGTRDEQYF.